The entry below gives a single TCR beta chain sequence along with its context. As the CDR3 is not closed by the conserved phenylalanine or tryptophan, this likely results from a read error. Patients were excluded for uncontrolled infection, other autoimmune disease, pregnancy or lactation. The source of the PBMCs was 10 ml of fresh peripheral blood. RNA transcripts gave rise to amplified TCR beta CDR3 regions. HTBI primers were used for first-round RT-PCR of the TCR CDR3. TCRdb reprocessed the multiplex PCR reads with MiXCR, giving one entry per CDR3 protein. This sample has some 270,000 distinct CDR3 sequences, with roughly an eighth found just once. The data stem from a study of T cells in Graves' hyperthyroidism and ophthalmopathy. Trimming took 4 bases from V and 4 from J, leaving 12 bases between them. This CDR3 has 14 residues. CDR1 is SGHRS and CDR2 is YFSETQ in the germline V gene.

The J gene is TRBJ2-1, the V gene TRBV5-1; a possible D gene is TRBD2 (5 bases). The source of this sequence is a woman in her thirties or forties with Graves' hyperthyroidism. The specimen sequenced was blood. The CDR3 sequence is CASSPMDSYNEQFL. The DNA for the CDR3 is TGCGCCAGCAGCCCCATGGACTCTTACAATGAGCAGTTCCTC.